This T cell receptor beta chain was documented in a study of shared clonotypes between healthy human individuals. This CDR3 has 14 amino acids. CDR1 and CDR2 from the germline V gene are WNHNN and SYGVQD (reference sequence). The V segment lost 5 bases and the J segment 6 bases; nucleotides outside the gene matches: 7. Original handling: Filtering was not the same, since immunoSEQ gave junction-only sequences without quality scores. The method was immunoSEQ multiplex PCR; TCRdb's version includes in-frame clones alone and lacks a portion of them. The V and J calls and clone size come from that table; D and trimming were worked out from the DNA. This table has about 490,000 clones, around three quarters appearing once.

This sequence was found in a woman aged 40 to 50 in good health. Some clones in this sample may be carry-over from other donors' samples. The sequenced sample was PBMCs. V and J are TRBV10-1 and TRBJ2-1; 7 bases line up with TRBD2. CDR3 residues: CASSPLATGNEQFF. CDR3 sequence (DNA): TGCGCCAGCAGTCCACTAGCGACCGGCAATGAGCAGTTCTTC.